The T cell receptor (beta chain) described here comes from a study of blood T cell repertoires in COVID-19 (TCRdb year 2020). As for the study more broadly: Collaborator samples came from the United States, Italy and Spain and covered acute and convalescent phases of COVID-19. Subjects who had been exposed to COVID-19, were actively infected with it, or had recovered from it provided the deeply sampled blood TCRbeta repertoires that made up the dataset. The samples were drawn from two sources: the first 160 participants of the ongoing ImmuneRACE study, and 1,200 or so subjects contributed by 6 global collaborators. The sample metadata nearly always contained a de-identified subject ID, COVID-19 status, age in years and sex. The repertoires were made available in a free public database intended to serve as a resource for research on the immune response to SARS-CoV-2. The prospective study material was composed of cDNA or gDNA derived from T cells, B-cell-depleted T cells, or PBMCs. Where available, HLA class I and class II types were taken from metadata supplied by the sample provider and were not determined by assay-based typing. Summary of the overall study and its limitations: The quantity of clinical and demographic metadata differed by source and by participant and was supplied without curation.

Each collaborating institution followed its own protocols to collect whole blood in K2EDTA tubes. Collaborator samples were shipped for TCRbeta analysis as frozen whole blood, isolated PBMCs, or DNA extracted from either sample type. With respect to this clone: Its target antigen remains unknown. No much larger clone exists at a distance of one base, and base qualities are not known.

The immunoSEQ Assay, a bias-controlled multiplex PCR, was used to amplify TCRbeta CDR3 regions from genomic DNA. The source study handled its data this way. The number of nucleated cells in each sample was estimated by amplification of reference gene primers within the assay. To quantify the absolute abundance of each unique TCRbeta CDR3 rearrangement, sequence reads were collapsed and filtered. For each sample, productive Simpson clonality was calculated as the square root of Simpson's diversity index over productive rearrangements. The source is immuneACCESS, and TCRdb retained only in-frame sequences with V and J called. Part of the clones is not carried over; for the studies checked, unresolved V genes explain less than half of this, and the remainder is unexplained. V, J and clone size are taken as reported in that table, and D and trimming were inferred from the DNA itself. The sample table contains 350,000 to 450,000 clones; only one count was recorded for about 85% of them. The ten top clones hold 3% to 4.5% of the sample.

Trimming takes 8 bases off V and 4 bases off J; junction bases not matched to a gene: 9. Spanning cysteine to phenylalanine, the CDR3 consists of 14 amino acids. Only the CDR3 part of the read is kept: 42 bases, read in frame from the first base. For CDR1 and CDR2, the germline V gene (reference sequence) lists MNHEY and SMNVEV. Recombination connected TRBV27 to TRBJ2-5, with TRBD1 identical over 8 junction bases. This receptor was obtained from a woman between 18 and 30 years old with acute or convalescent COVID-19. The sequenced sample consisted of peripheral blood. In nucleotides, the sequence is TGTGCCAGCTCCCGGACAGGGTCAGGAGAGACCCAGTACTTC. Protein translation: CASSRTGSGETQYF.